Here is one T cell receptor beta chain with its context. This record comes from a study of blood T cell repertoires in COVID-19. Germline V gene data show CDR1 as SGHTA and CDR2 as FQGNSA. V lost 1 base and J lost 4, with 10 bases in between. The CDR3 contains 14 residues. Here immunoSEQ multiplex PCR was the method, and the copy in TCRdb shows in-frame clones only, minus some. The data hold fewer than 75,000 clones, with roughly 73% observed a single time. The genes are TRBV7-2 and TRBJ1-2, with D maybe TRBD1 (6 bases). The sample consisted of peripheral blood. The sequence was obtained from a woman aged 55-70 years with acute or convalescent COVID-19. The CDR3 sequence is CASSLETGFYGYTF. DNA of the CDR3: TGTGCCAGCAGCTTAGAGACAGGTTTCTATGGCTACACCTTC. Using reference TRBV7-2 and TRBJ1-2 for the parts outside the CDR3, the full variable domain is GAGVSQSPSNKVTEKGKDVELRCDPISGHTALYWYRQSLGQGLEFLIYFQGNSAPDKSGLPSDRFSAERTGGSVSTLTIQRTQQEDSAVYLCASSLETGFYGYTFGSGTRLTVV.